The 27 T cell receptor beta chains below were found in one sample sequenced in a study of tumor-infiltrating lymphocytes in primary liver carcinoma. Total RNA (roughly 550 ng) served as template for TCR beta cDNA synthesis primed by a constant-region primer. Researchers made the TCR beta libraries by running three nested multiplex PCR rounds with slightly modified ARM-PCR. TRBV1-TRBV30 forward primers and a C-beta reverse primer were used in the first two PCR rounds, which each ran for around 10 cycles. A single record per CDR3 protein comes from TCRdb applying MiXCR to the multiplex PCR reads. Altogether 100,000 or so distinct CDR3 sequences are present, roughly 69% being singletons, with the ten largest covering 9.5%. Joint extraction of RNA and DNA used about 17-31 mg of bulk tissue that was unsorted. Sequencing was carried out using liver tumor tissue from sampling region 5. Subset indicated: tumor region T5, tumor centre. The receptor set was obtained from a woman in her fifties or sixties with primary liver carcinoma and hepatitis B virus infection.

This clonotype was found many times. This chain links TRBV10-3 with TRBJ2-1; TRBD1 or TRBD2 may be the D gene (5 bases each). Trimming cost V 0 bases and J 8 bases, with 8 bases left between them. CDR1 ENHRY and CDR2 SYGVKD come from the germline V gene. This CDR3 is built from 13 residues. The CDR3 loop is CAISESRDHEQFF. DNA of the CDR3: TGTGCCATCAGTGAGTCAAGGGACCATGAGCAGTTCTTC.

Comment on this clonotype: The junction departs from germline at one end; a sequencing error may be responsible. This rearrangement joins TRBV11-2 to TRBJ2-5, with TRBD1 matching 8 bases. The CDR3 is 14 residues long. Germline CDR1 SGHAT, CDR2 FQNNGV. Here the CDR3 reads CASSRRGPEETHYF. For the CDR3, the DNA is TGTGCCAGCAGTCGCAGGGGGCCTGAAGAGACCCATTACTTC.

The rearrangement uses TRBV6-5 and TRBJ1-6; the D is unclear. The CDR3 extends over 14 amino acids. V dropped 2 bases and J dropped 5 bases, with 7 bases sitting between them. Germline assignment: CDR1 MNHEY and CDR2 SVGAGI. For the CDR3, the DNA is TGTGCCAGCAGTTACGGTAGCCATAATTCACCCCTCCACTTT. Its translation is CASSYGSHNSPLHF.

In its sample, this clonotype is medium-sized. V usage is TRBV11-2 and J usage is TRBJ2-1, with 10 bases matching TRBD1. V shed 2 bases, J shed 2 bases, and the junction held 3 bases outside the gene matches. The CDR3 runs to 16 residues. CDR1 and CDR2 from the germline V gene are SGHAT and FQNNGV. The CDR3 bases are TGTGCCAGCAGCTTACTAGGGACAGGGGCCTACAATGAGCAGTTCTTC. It encodes CASSLLGTGAYNEQFF.

In its sample, this clonotype was seen many times. V is TRBV28 and J is TRBJ2-7; 10 nucleotides agree with TRBD2. CDR3 length: 16 residues. Germline V lookup: CDR1 MDHEN, CDR2 SYDVKM. J lost 2 bases, V lost 3 bases, and 7 bases had no gene match. CDR3 protein: CASSFLGLASPYEQYF. Written as DNA, the CDR3 is TGTGCCAGCAGTTTCCTGGGACTAGCGTCTCCCTACGAGCAGTACTTC.

This clonotype was observed at least ten times. V and J are TRBV5-4 and TRBJ2-3; 8 positions match TRBD2. V lost 0 bases and J lost 4; bases outside the gene matches: 7. The germline CDR1 and CDR2 sequences are SGHNT and YYREEE (reference sequence). The CDR3 length is 16 residues. CDR3 nucleotide sequence: TGTGCCAGCAGCTTGGAAGCGGGAGTGGTAGCAGATACGCAGTATTTT. The encoded protein is CASSLEAGVVADTQYF.

In regard to this clonotype: The CDR3 does not close with the conserved phenylalanine or tryptophan, likely indicating a read error. The chain couples TRBV6-1 to TRBJ2-2, with D possibly matching TRBD2 (5 bases). Germline V gene data show CDR1 as MNHNS and CDR2 as SASEGT. The CDR3 covers 13 residues. The CDR3 DNA reads as TGTGCCAGCAGTGCCTCGAACACCGGGGAACTGTTTCTT. Amino acids: CASSASNTGELFL.

Points on this clonotype: This CDR3 is missing its conserved last phenylalanine or tryptophan, likely due to a read error. The rearrangement joins TRBV6-1 to TRBJ2-3; D unclear. CDR1 is MNHNS, CDR2 SASEGT, per germline. V was clipped by 5 bases and J by 3 bases, with 12 bases between them. This CDR3 spans 14 amino acids. The CDR3 coding sequence is TGTGCCAGCAGTAATGGTGGCCCTACAGATACGCAGTATCTT. Protein sequence: CASSNGGPTDTQYL.

This clonotype was counted only a few times. Since a much larger clone is just one base distant, this may be a read error. The chain combines TRBV12-3 or TRBV12-4 with TRBJ1-5; D unclear. There are 13 residues in the CDR3. CDR3 sequence: CTSRKESNQPQHF. CDR3 sequence (DNA): TGTACCAGCAGAAAAGAGAGCAATCAGCCCCAGCATTTT.

Remarks on this clonotype: A single base separates this from a much larger clone, so it may be a read error. V gene TRBV5-6 combines with J gene TRBJ1-1; D is undetermined. Per germline, CDR1 SGHDT and CDR2 YYEEEE. The length of the CDR3 is 15 residues. V was pared by 1 base and J by 0 bases, with 10 bases between. CDR3 protein: CASSLYPGLNTEAFF. The CDR3 bases are TGTGCCAGCAGCTTGTATCCAGGCTTGAACACTGAAGCTTTCTTT.

This clonotype was found once. Likely a read error: the CDR3 ends without its conserved phenylalanine or tryptophan. The chain combines TRBV11-2 with TRBJ2-3, with 7 bases aligning to TRBD1. CDR1 SGHAT and CDR2 FQNNGV come from the germline V gene. The CDR3 runs to 16 residues. The CDR3 loop reads CASGLAGQAITDTQYL. CDR3 nucleotides: TGTGCCAGCGGCTTAGCCGGACAGGCGATCACGGATACGCAGTATTTG.

A remark on this clonotype: One base away lies a much larger clone, so this may be a sequencing read error. The rearrangement links TRBV5-5 to TRBJ2-1; TRBD2 matches 8 bases. The CDR3 loop spans 16 amino acids. Germline CDR1 SGHKS, CDR2 YYEKEE (reference sequence). The DNA for the CDR3 is TGTGCCAGCAGCTTGGAGCGGGAGTACTCCTACAGTGAGCAGTTCTTC. Its translation: CASSLEREYSYSEQFF.

This clonotype was picked up a small number of times. The chain employs TRBV5-6 and TRBJ2-1, with TRBD2 matching over 10 bases. V lost 4 bases, J lost 4 bases, and 20 bases stayed unmatched. Germline V gives CDR1 SGHDT, CDR2 YYEEEE. This CDR3 contains 20 residues. For the CDR3, the DNA is TGTGCCAGCAGCCGGGATCCGACTAGCGGGCCATTCCGTCCTTACAATGAGCAGTTCTTC. As protein: CASSRDPTSGPFRPYNEQFF.

This clonotype was observed many times. The chain carries TRBV6-5 and TRBJ2-7; TRBD1 might be the D (5 bases). The germline V gene has CDR1 MNHEY and CDR2 SVGAGI. The CDR3 is 13 amino acids. V was cut by 5 bases and J by 3 bases, with 11 bases left in between. The CDR3 bases are TGTGCCAGCAGTCAGGACACCGGCTACGAGCAGTACTTC. Translated: CASSQDTGYEQYF.

As concerns this clonotype: One end of the junction does not line up with germline, which may come from a read error. The chain recombines TRBV29-1 with TRBJ2-2, with D possibly being TRBD2 (6 bases). The CDR3 contains 14 residues. Germline V gene data show CDR1 as SQVTM and CDR2 as ANQGSEA. The CDR3 spells CSVDAGMGFGELFF. The DNA of the CDR3 is TGCAGCGTTGACGCGGGAATGGGATTCGGGGAACTGTTTTTT.

This clonotype was recorded at least ten times. The V gene is TRBV6-5, the J gene TRBJ1-2; unclear D gene. V lost 0 bases, J lost 6 bases, and 8 bases lay in between. The CDR3 runs 13 residues. Germline-derived CDR1 and CDR2 are MNHEY and SVGAGI. DNA for the CDR3: TGTGCCAGCAGTTACTCCCGTCGCCATGGCTACACCTTC. It translates to CASSYSRRHGYTF.

This clonotype was recorded a few times. CDR3 sequence (DNA): TGTGCCTGGTCCCCGGGGACAGCATATAGCAATCAGCCCCAGCATTTT. Its translation: CAWSPGTAYSNQPQHF. This sequence joins TRBV30 and TRBJ1-5; 7 bases align to TRBD1. Germline values: CDR1 GTSNPN, CDR2 SVGIG (reference sequence). CDR3 length: 16 residues. With 5 bases clipped from V and 0 bases from J, the junction kept 10 bases outside the gene matches.

With regard to this clonotype: The junction departs from the called germline gene at one end, perhaps through a read error. The rearrangement uses TRBV6-1 and TRBJ2-2; D is possibly TRBD1 (6 bases). Per the germline V gene, CDR1 is MNHNS and CDR2 is SASEGT. This CDR3 spans 14 amino acids. CDR3 nucleotides: TGTGTCAGCAGTACAGGGTGCAGCACCGGGGAGCTGTTTTTT. Its translation: CVSSTGCSTGELFF.

Points on this clonotype: At one boundary the junction diverges from the germline segment, which might be a read error. This chain uses TRBV11-3 with TRBJ2-1, with 9 bases matching TRBD2. Germline CDR1 SGHNT, CDR2 YENEEA. CDR3 length: 15 residues. The CDR3 protein is CVSSLLAGDHNEQFF. The CDR3 DNA is TGTGTCAGCAGCTTACTAGCGGGCGATCACAATGAGCAGTTCTTC.

This clonotype came up a few times. A much larger clonotype is one base distant, so this may be a read error. This sequence joins TRBV12-3 or TRBV12-4 and TRBJ1-2; tentative D call: TRBD1 (6 bases). This CDR3 contains 14 residues. V was shortened by 3 bases and J by 4 bases, with 12 bases between the two germline ends. CDR3 residues: CASSFGRGAYGYTF. Written as DNA, the CDR3 is TGTGCCAGCAGTTTCGGCAGGGGTGCCTATGGCTACACCTTC.

As regards this clonotype: One end of the junction fails to match germline, which may point to a read error. The V gene is TRBV6-2 or TRBV6-3, the J gene TRBJ2-1; a weak D match, TRBD2 (7 bases). The CDR3 spans 16 residues. Per germline, CDR1 MNHEY and CDR2 SVGEGT. In DNA form, the CDR3 reads TGTGCCAGCAGTCAGACGCGGGGGCGGGAGCGGAATGAGGAGTTCTTC. Its protein is CASSQTRGRERNEEFF.

A remark on this clonotype: At one boundary the junction diverges from the germline segment, which might be a read error. This chain connects TRBV29-1 to TRBJ1-1, with TRBD1 as a possible D gene (5 bases). The CDR3 covers 14 residues. CDR1 SQVTM and CDR2 ANQGSEA come from the germline V gene. The DNA for the CDR3 is TGCAGCGTTGAAGAATCGGGGGTGTGGACTGAAACTCTCTTT. It yields the protein CSVEESGVWTETLF.

With respect to this clonotype: The CDR3 carries no conserved terminal phenylalanine or tryptophan, so it likely arises from a read error. The V gene is TRBV2, the J gene TRBJ2-5; D gene unclear. The ends were cut back, 2 bases at V and 3 bases at J, with 10 bases in the middle. CDR1 SNHLY and CDR2 FYNNEI come from the germline V gene. This CDR3 is built from 14 residues. The CDR3 reads CASSEKNKEETQYS. In DNA form, the CDR3 reads TGTGCCAGCAGTGAAAAGAACAAGGAAGAGACCCAGTACTCC.

On this clonotype: Its ends do not fully match the called genes, so a read error is possible. The rearrangement joins TRBV10-3 to TRBJ2-7; 7 nucleotides agree with TRBD2. Looked up from germline, CDR1 is ENHRY and CDR2 is SYGVKD. The CDR3 covers 14 residues. CDR3 in amino acids: CVISERGRAYEQYF. The CDR3 DNA follows: TGTGTCATCAGTGAGAGAGGGAGGGCCTATGAGCAGTACTTC.

Details on this clonotype: It may be a read error: a sequence one base away is much more abundant. The chain has TRBV14 and TRBJ2-1, with a weak D call TRBD2 (5 bases). The CDR3 spans 15 residues. CDR1 is SGHDN and CDR2 is FVKESK in the germline V gene. Trimming left V 1 base short and J 3 bases short, with 10 bases between. The CDR3 here is CASSQGTAHYNEQFF. For the CDR3, the DNA is TGTGCCAGCAGCCAAGGGACTGCGCACTACAATGAGCAGTTCTTC.

With respect to this clonotype: The CDR3 ends on some other residue instead of the conserved phenylalanine or tryptophan, so this is likely a read error. The J gene is TRBJ2-7, the V gene TRBV15; the D gene is possibly TRBD1 (6 bases). CDR1 and CDR2 (germline): LNHNV, YYDKDF (reference sequence). Between the trimmed V and J ends, which lost 8 bases and 2 bases, there was a span of 13 bases. The CDR3 length is 13 residues. The DNA of the CDR3 is TGTGCCACCGGCTCCGGGACAACCTACGAGCAGTACTTA. Protein: CATGSGTTYEQYL.

This sequence joins TRBV11-2 and TRBJ2-1; 14 positions agree with TRBD2. The germline V gene encodes CDR1 SGHAT and CDR2 FQNNGV. V was clipped by 5 bases and J by 7 bases; unmatched bases: 10. This CDR3 region has 17 residues. The CDR3 is CASSRRLAGGPGNEQFF. The CDR3, as DNA: TGTGCCAGCAGCAGGAGACTAGCGGGGGGGCCTGGGAATGAGCAGTTCTTC.